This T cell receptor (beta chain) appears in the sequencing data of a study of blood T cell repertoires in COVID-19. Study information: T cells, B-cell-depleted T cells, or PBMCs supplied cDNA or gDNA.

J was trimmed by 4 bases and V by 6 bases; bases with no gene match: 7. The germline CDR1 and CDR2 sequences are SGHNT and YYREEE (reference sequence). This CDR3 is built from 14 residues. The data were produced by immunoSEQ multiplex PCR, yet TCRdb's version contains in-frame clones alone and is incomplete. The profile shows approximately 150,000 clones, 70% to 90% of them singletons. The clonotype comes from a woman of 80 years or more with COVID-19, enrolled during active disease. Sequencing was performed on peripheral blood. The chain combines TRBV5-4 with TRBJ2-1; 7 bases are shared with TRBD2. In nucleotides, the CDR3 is TGTGCCAGCAACGGCGGGGGTCTATACAATGAGCAGTTCTTC. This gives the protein CASNGGGLYNEQFF.